The present T cell receptor (beta chain) was sequenced within a study of blood T cell repertoires in COVID-19. Study background: Samples came from the United States, Italy and Spain, spanning acute and convalescent COVID-19.

The J segment lost 0 bases and the V segment lost 7 bases, leaving 8 bases of the junction unmatched. CDR1 is MNHEY, CDR2 SVGAGI, per germline. The CDR3 has 15 amino acids. Sequencing used immunoSEQ multiplex PCR; TCRdb keeps in-frame clones, though not all of them. The repertoire holds 250,000 to 400,000 clones, more than 70% seen once, with 1.5% to 2% in the top ten. The sequence was collected from a woman in her 30s with COVID-19, enrolled during active disease. The sequenced material came from peripheral blood. J is TRBJ1-1 and V is TRBV6-5; 7 nucleotides agree with TRBD1. Written as DNA, the CDR3 is TGTGCCAGCAAGGACAGGTTTCAAGTGAACACTGAAGCTTTCTTT. Translated, it gives CASKDRFQVNTEAFF.